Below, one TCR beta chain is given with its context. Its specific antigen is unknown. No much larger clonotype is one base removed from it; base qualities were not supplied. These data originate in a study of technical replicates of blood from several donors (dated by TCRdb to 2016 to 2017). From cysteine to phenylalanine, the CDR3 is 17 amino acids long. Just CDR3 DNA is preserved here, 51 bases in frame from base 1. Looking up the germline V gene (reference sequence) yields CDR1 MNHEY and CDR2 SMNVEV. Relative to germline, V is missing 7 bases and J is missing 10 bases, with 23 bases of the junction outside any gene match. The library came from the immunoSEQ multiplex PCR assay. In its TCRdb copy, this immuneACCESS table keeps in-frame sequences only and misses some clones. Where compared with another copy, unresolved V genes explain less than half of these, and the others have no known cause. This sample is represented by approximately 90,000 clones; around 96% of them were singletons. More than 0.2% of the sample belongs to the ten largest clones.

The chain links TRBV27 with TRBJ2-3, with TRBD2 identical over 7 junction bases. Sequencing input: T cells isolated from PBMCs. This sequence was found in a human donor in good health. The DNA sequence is TGTGCCAGCATCCGTATGGCGGGAGTAACCGTAAGTGAGGCGCAGTATTTT. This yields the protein CASIRMAGVTVSEAQYF.